Each of the 14 T cell receptor beta chains below was sequenced from the same sample in a study of blood T cell repertoires in COVID-19. The protocol was immunoSEQ multiplex PCR, while the TCRdb copy is restricted to in-frame clones and leaves out a portion. The repertoire holds tens of thousands of clones, with approximately 86% as singletons. Specimen: peripheral blood. These receptors were obtained from a man aged 50-59 years with active COVID-19.

CDR3 in amino acids: CATRGFSTDTQYF. The CDR3 DNA reads as TGTGCCACCCGGGGGTTTAGCACAGATACGCAGTATTTT. The gene calls are TRBV2 and TRBJ2-3; D is perhaps TRBD2 (6 bases). The germline V and J ends were trimmed by 10 bases and 0 bases, with 11 bases remaining between them. The CDR3 length is 13 residues. CDR1 is SNHLY, CDR2 FYNNEI, per germline.

The chain combines TRBV6-1 with TRBJ2-1, with D possibly being TRBD2 (6 bases). The CDR3 sequence is 16 residues long. Germline V gives CDR1 MNHNS, CDR2 SASEGT. With 4 bases removed from V and 2 bases from J, the gap between germline ends came to 15 bases. CDR3 protein: CASSAGGARPYNEQFF. The DNA of the CDR3 is TGTGCCAGCAGTGCCGGAGGGGCAAGGCCCTACAATGAGCAGTTCTTC.

The chain combines TRBV7-2 with TRBJ2-1; tentatively, D is TRBD2 (6 bases). Germline assignment: CDR1 SGHTA and CDR2 FQGNSA. V shed 4 bases and J shed 9 bases, with 10 bases lying between them. The CDR3 has 12 residues. In nucleotides, the CDR3 is TGTGCCAGCAGCTACTACGGGGGTGAGCAGTTCTTC. Encoded protein: CASSYYGGEQFF.

The chain joins TRBV14 to TRBJ1-1, with 9 positions matching TRBD1. Germline CDR1 reads SGHDN; CDR2 reads FVKESK. The V segment lost 4 bases and the J segment 7 bases; nucleotides outside the gene matches: 7. The CDR3 extends over 14 amino acids. The CDR3, as DNA: TGTGCCAGCAGCCCAAGGACAGGGGAGCGTGAAGCTTTCTTT. Translating gives CASSPRTGEREAFF.

This chain connects TRBV9 to TRBJ1-3; D is ambiguous. This CDR3 has 17 residues. CDR1 and CDR2 from the germline V gene are SGDLS and YYNGEE. The germline V and J ends were trimmed by 0 bases and 4 bases, with 17 bases remaining between them. The CDR3: CASSVVARQVVGNTIYF. Written as DNA, the CDR3 is TGTGCCAGCAGCGTAGTCGCTCGGCAGGTGGTAGGAAACACCATATATTTT. Based on the CDR3 plus reference TRBV9 and TRBJ1-3, the full variable domain is DSGVTQTPKHLITATGQRVTLRCSPRSGDLSVYWYQQSLDQGLQFLIQYYNGEERAKGNILERFSAQQFPDLHSELNLSSLELGDSALYFCASSVVARQVVGNTIYFGEGSWLTVV.

The chain links TRBV2 to TRBJ2-7; 8 bases are shared with TRBD1. The CDR3 consists of 15 residues. After removal of 3 bases from V and 3 bases from J, the junction contained 7 bases not matched to a gene. The germline CDR1 and CDR2 sequences are SNHLY and FYNNEI. CDR3 nucleotide sequence: TGTGCCAGCAGTGAGGGGGACAGGTTAATCTACGAGCAGTACTTC. It translates to CASSEGDRLIYEQYF. The whole variable domain, filled in from reference TRBV2 and TRBJ2-7, reads EPEVTQTPSHQVTQMGQEVILRCVPISNHLYFYWYRQILGQKVEFLVSFYNNEISEKSEIFDDQFSVERPDGSNFTLKIRSTKLEDSAMYFCASSEGDRLIYEQYFGPGTRLTVT.

In the case of this clone: The germline gene is not matched at one end of the junction; a read error may be the cause. Other DNA sequences within the sample encode an identical CDR3. This chain uses TRBV9 with TRBJ1-4; D call uncertain. This CDR3 comprises 16 residues. In germline, CDR1 is SGDLS, CDR2 YYNGEE. The DNA for the CDR3 is TGCGCCAGCAGCGTCTCGAGGGTGGGGTCCAATGAAAAACTGTTTTTT. Residues: CASSVSRVGSNEKLFF.

This chain joins TRBV6-1 and TRBJ2-1; 15 bases are shared with TRBD2. Trimming took 4 bases from V and 4 from J; bases not matched to a gene: 5. The germline V gene has CDR1 MNHNS and CDR2 SASEGT. This CDR3 has 17 amino acids. The CDR3 nucleotides read TGTGCCAGCAGTGGTGGACTAGCGGGGGGGCCATACAATGAGCAGTTCTTC. This codes for CASSGGLAGGPYNEQFF.

J is TRBJ2-7 and V is TRBV11-3; 12 bases are a match to TRBD2. Germline assignment: CDR1 SGHNT and CDR2 YENEEA. Unmatched junction bases numbered 4, after V lost 6 bases and J lost 1 base. This CDR3 has 15 residues. CDR3 sequence (DNA): TGTGCCAGCAGACCTAGCGGGGGGGGGTCCTACGAGCAGTACTTC. Translation gives CASRPSGGGSYEQYF.

The chain joins TRBV9 to TRBJ1-2; D perhaps matches TRBD1 (5 bases). The CDR3 runs to 14 residues. The V gene lost 4 bases and the J gene lost 4 bases, with 14 bases spanning the gap. Germline assignment: CDR1 SGDLS and CDR2 YYNGEE. CDR3 in DNA: TGTGCCAGCAGCTCTCAGCAGGGTGCCTATGGCTACACCTTC. It is translated as CASSSQQGAYGYTF.

The V call is TRBV10-3, the J call TRBJ2-1; D unresolved. Germline V gives CDR1 ENHRY, CDR2 SYGVKD. The CDR3 spans 14 residues. Between the trimmed V and J ends, which lost 0 bases and 4 bases, there was a span of 7 bases. In DNA form, the CDR3 reads TGTGCCATCAGTGAGTCCGAGTCGTACAATGAGCAGTTCTTC. Its protein is CAISESESYNEQFF.

This chain links TRBV7-9 with TRBJ1-1, with a tentative D call TRBD1 (5 bases). The CDR3 has 14 amino acids. V was pared by 3 bases and J by 5 bases, with 13 bases between. Germline-derived CDR1 and CDR2 are SEHNR and FQNEAQ (reference sequence). The CDR3 DNA reads as TGTGCCAGCAGCTTTGGGGTCGGGGGGACTGAAGCTTTCTTT. It specifies CASSFGVGGTEAFF.

The chain has TRBV5-4 and TRBJ2-7, with TRBD1 as a possible D gene (6 bases). The V end was cut by 2 bases, the J end by 2 bases, with 14 bases between. The CDR3 length is 15 residues. Germline loops: CDR1 SGHNT, CDR2 YYREEE (reference sequence). CDR3 sequence reads: CASSFGSQGTYEQYF. The CDR3, as DNA: TGTGCCAGCAGCTTTGGGTCGCAGGGGACCTACGAGCAGTACTTC.

The count of this clone is one. DNA for the CDR3: TGTGCCAGCAGCCAAAAAGTGGCGGTAGCGGAACCCTCCTACGAGCAGTACGTC. Translating it yields CASSQKVAVAEPSYEQYV. The chain recombines TRBV21-1 with TRBJ2-7; TRBD2, the table's D call, lacks a check against the DNA. TRBV21-1 is a pseudogene segment. There are 18 residues in the CDR3.